The T cell receptor (beta chain) described here comes from a study of persistence of HIV-infected CD4 T cells. Study-wide context: The sample holds CD4+ T cells responsive to CMV or HIV-1 Gag. Study outcomes and limitations: Degenerate expanded CDR3beta sequences were enriched among CMV- and Gag-responding cells. Bulk TCR data could not be restricted to HIV-1-infected CMV-responding cells.

The CDR3 loop spans 13 amino acids. Looked up from germline, CDR1 is LGHDT and CDR2 is YNNKEL (reference sequence). V was clipped by 1 base and J by 11 bases, with 9 bases between them. This clone turned up a few times. The target antigen is unknown. The stimulus was lysate of CMV-infected fibroblasts, approximately 9.6 ug/mL. Memory cells lacking CD40L and CD69 with high CD45RO were sorted. This was the immunoSEQ version 4 assay in survey mode. Genomic DNA was diluted to 10 ng/uL, up to 1 ug per sample. Sequenced by immunoSEQ multiplex PCR; TCRdb stores in-frame clones only, minus some. The table lists more than 30,000 clones, roughly 80% of them singletons.

This TCR was sampled from an adult man with HIV who was CMV-seropositive. The V call is TRBV3-1 (or the pseudogene TRBV3-2), the J call TRBJ1-6; D remains ambiguous. The specimen was CD4+ T cells sorted from PBMCs after approximately 19-hour stimulation, collected from a patient who received antiretroviral therapy. This CDR3 reads CASSQGRETPLHF. In DNA, the CDR3 is TGTGCCAGCAGCCAAGGACGGGAGACACCCCTCCACTTT.